These T cell receptor beta chains were read from a single sample in a study of a mutant IDH1 vaccine in newly diagnosed glioma. Which antigens these TCRs recognize remains unknown. Only in-frame clones appear in the TCRdb table, and some are missing; sequencing was by immunoSEQ multiplex PCR. The table has 35,000 to 45,000 clones, 75% to 90% seen once. This specimen consisted of PBMCs, obtained from a glioma patient whose treatment included an IDH1 peptide vaccine. These receptor sequences come from a man between 35 and 55 years old with glioma. The CDR3 runs from the conserved cysteine through the conserved F or W. D genes are given only for firm matches. Some rows mark clone size as missing; the rest say once, few, many or name a class of expanded clone.

>NA|TRBJ1-1|TRBV6-1|NA
CASSELFKGTEAFF
TGTGCCAGCAGTGAATTGTTCAAGGGCACTGAAGCTTTCTTT
>once|TRBJ2-2|TRBV7-9|NA
CASSRAGANTGELFF
TGTGCCAGCAGCCGGGCAGGGGCAAACACCGGGGAGCTGTTTTTT
>NA|TRBJ1-5|TRBV19|NA
CASRSTFNQPQHF
TGTGCCAGTAGGTCGACGTTCAATCAGCCCCAGCATTTT
>NA|TRBJ2-3|TRBV28|NA
CASSLRGGLTDTQYF
TGTGCCAGCAGTTTGAGGGGGGGGCTAACAGATACGCAGTATTTT
>NA|TRBJ2-3|TRBV7-2|NA
CASSLGETSPTDTQYF
TGTGCCAGCAGCTTAGGGGAGACCTCCCCTACAGATACGCAGTATTTT
>NA|TRBJ2-3|TRBV11-2|NA
CASSLSERKLGGADTQYF
TGTGCCAGCAGCTTATCAGAGCGGAAACTCGGTGGGGCAGATACGCAGTATTTT
>NA|TRBJ2-1|TRBV5-1|TRBD2
CASCERGGFCNEQFF
TGCGCCAGCTGTGAGCGGGGGGGCTTTTGTAATGAGCAGTTCTTC
>NA|TRBJ2-7|TRBV5-1|NA
CASSLNWISVSSYEQYF
TGCGCCAGCAGCTTGAATTGGATTAGCGTCTCCTCCTACGAGCAGTACTTC
>NA|TRBJ1-3|TRBV10-3|TRBD1
CAISELGQFSGNTIYF
TGTGCCATCAGTGAGTTGGGACAGTTCTCTGGAAACACCATATATTTT
>NA|TRBJ1-3|TRBV28|NA
CASSRRGNTIYF
TGTGCCAGCAGTCGACGGGGAAACACCATATATTTT
>NA|TRBJ2-7|TRBV5-1|TRBD1
CASSLDVRTGVSEQYF
TGCGCCAGCAGCTTAGATGTACGGACAGGGGTTAGCGAGCAGTACTTC
>NA|TRBJ1-4|TRBV27|NA
CASSLIGDNEKLFF
TGTGCCAGCAGTTTAATAGGGGATAATGAAAAACTGTTTTTT
>NA|TRBJ1-6|TRBV2|NA
CASSVRGGDNSPLHF
TGTGCCAGCAGTGTAAGGGGGGGGGATAATTCACCCCTCCACTTT
>NA|TRBJ2-2|TRBV6-4|TRBD2
CASSNTAGVAGELFF
TGTGCCAGCAGCAACACAGCGGGGGTGGCCGGGGAGCTGTTTTTT
>NA|TRBJ2-1|TRBV7-2|TRBD2
CASSLRLAGTEQFF
TGTGCCAGCAGCTTACGACTAGCGGGAACTGAGCAGTTCTTC
>NA|TRBJ1-5|TRBV4-1|TRBD1
CASSQDGDRYSNQPQHF
TGCGCCAGCAGCCAAGATGGGGACAGATATAGCAATCAGCCCCAGCATTTT
>NA|TRBJ2-2|TRBV6-1|TRBD1
CASSQGQVNTGELFF
TGTGCCAGCAGTCAAGGACAGGTGAACACCGGGGAGCTGTTTTTT
>NA|TRBJ1-5|TRBV5-6|TRBD1
CASSLGAGGGNQPQHF
TGTGCCAGCAGCTTGGGGGCAGGGGGCGGCAATCAGCCCCAGCATTTT
>NA|TRBJ1-5|TRBV28|NA
CASSLSGVPYSNQPQHF
TGTGCCAGCAGTTTATCGGGCGTTCCTTATAGCAATCAGCCCCAGCATTTT
>NA|TRBJ2-3|TRBV6-4|NA
CASRLALGTDTQYF
TGTGCCAGCAGACTAGCTTTAGGTACAGATACGCAGTATTTT
>NA|TRBJ2-2|TRBV5-6|NA
CASSFGGGELFF
TGTGCCAGCAGCTTTGGGGGCGGGGAGCTGTTTTTT
>NA|TRBJ1-2|TRBV27|NA
CASSLQGANYGYTF
TGTGCCAGCAGTTTACAGGGAGCCAACTATGGCTACACCTTC
>NA|TRBJ1-1|TRBV9|TRBD1
CASSLGQGGTEAFF
TGTGCCAGCAGCCTGGGACAGGGTGGCACTGAAGCTTTCTTT
>NA|TRBJ1-1|TRBV20-1|NA
CRARTNTEAFF
TGCAGAGCTAGGACGAACACTGAAGCTTTCTTT